Listed below are T cell receptor beta chains from one sample, sequenced in a study of regulatory T cells in long-lasting Graves disease. TCRdb processed the multiplex PCR reads anew with MiXCR; each CDR3 protein has one entry. The profile shows over 300,000 distinct CDR3 sequences, about 20% of them singletons. This sample comprised peripheral blood mononuclear cells (PBMCs), obtained when the disease was refractory, from a patient treated with antithyroid drugs. These receptors all come from a female donor with Graves disease. The CDR3 runs from the conserved cysteine through the conserved F or W. Each record gives: CDR3 protein, V gene, J gene.

CASSLGRTAIYNEQFF	TRBV11-2	TRBJ2-1
CASSLVPGVEEAFF	TRBV5-1	TRBJ1-1
CASKASGANVLTF	TRBV12-3/TRBV12-4	TRBJ2-6
CASSLGGLGNEKLFF	TRBV28	TRBJ1-4
CASRGLAGGPRETQYF	TRBV2	TRBJ2-5
CASSQGGAGTQYF	TRBV14	TRBJ2-5
CASSLEGFSEAFF	TRBV7-8	TRBJ1-1
CASSEDRGRLAAFF	TRBV12-3/TRBV12-4	TRBJ1-1
CASRPPGQGFNQPQHF	TRBV6-2/TRBV6-3	TRBJ1-5
CASSQAPGQGFNEQYF	TRBV11-3	TRBJ2-7
CSATTKYSNQPQHF	TRBV20-1	TRBJ1-5
CASSLWGQMNTEAFF	TRBV7-2	TRBJ1-1
CAWSVSGEQYF	TRBV30	TRBJ2-7
CASSTPSYVGGGQPQHF	TRBV19	TRBJ1-5
CASSLTDTGELFF	TRBV11-1	TRBJ2-2
CAWRARAYSNQPQHF	TRBV30	TRBJ1-5
CASSQNTGVTALYEQYF	TRBV19	TRBJ2-7
CSAGNFRVDEQYF	TRBV20-1	TRBJ2-7
CASSKGQGSTDTQYF	TRBV6-1	TRBJ2-3
CSVSEFSNQPQHF	TRBV29-1	TRBJ1-5
CSARDFGGRSEKLFF	TRBV20-1	TRBJ1-4
CASSVTDYGYTF	TRBV7-9	TRBJ1-2
CASSLDPASNQPQHF	TRBV11-2	TRBJ1-5
CASSSHRGTNEKLFF	TRBV7-8	TRBJ1-4
CASSLVSEQPQHF	TRBV7-2	TRBJ1-5
CASRSSVGRSAKNIQYF	TRBV7-2	TRBJ2-4
CASNPGQGYYGYTF	TRBV6-1	TRBJ1-2
CASRISRAASGPLHF	TRBV19	TRBJ1-6
CASSPGQGGNEKLFF	TRBV7-9	TRBJ1-4
CASSQGRGDIQYF	TRBV7-2	TRBJ2-4
CASSYPGGPFF	TRBV6-2/TRBV6-3	TRBJ1-1
CASSLAQGELDEQYF	TRBV7-2	TRBJ2-7
CASRLGTGRATNEKLFF	TRBV2	TRBJ1-4
CASSYRSNSPLHF	TRBV6-2/TRBV6-3	TRBJ1-6
CASSSERGGLGYTF	TRBV7-9	NA
CASSSRGGAAVTEAFF	TRBV6-1	TRBJ1-1
CASSLLRPGRGRVETQYF	TRBV7-2	TRBJ2-5
CAISESGGHLEQYF	TRBV10-3	TRBJ2-7
CAGGLGTVPYEQYF	TRBV28	TRBJ2-7
CASIRLGNTEAFF	TRBV12-3/TRBV12-4	TRBJ1-1
CASSESGQNRLFF	TRBV2	TRBJ1-4
CASSLASTDSYEQYF	TRBV7-9	TRBJ2-7
CSASGTDSYEQYF	TRBV20-1	TRBJ2-7
CASSLRSGRNYGYTF	TRBV28	TRBJ1-2
CASSFRGQTNEKLFF	TRBV27	TRBJ1-4
CASRSKLGPNEKLFF	TRBV4-1	TRBJ1-4
CASSQRGWTEAFF	TRBV27	TRBJ1-1
CASSPRSPGPTGELFF	TRBV18	TRBJ2-2
CASSQGRTNEKLFF	TRBV7-9	TRBJ1-4